This T cell receptor (beta chain) is drawn from a study of neurological immune-mediated disorders. Whole-study context: 31 of 34 multiple sclerosis patients had relapsing-remitting disease; 3 had secondary progressive.

The CDR3 consists of 10 residues. Germline CDR1 is SEHNR and CDR2 is FQNEAQ (reference sequence). V was trimmed by 9 bases and J by 1 base, leaving 1 base between them. Every sequencing run generated in excess of 170 million TCR-beta sequences. These sequences covered 15-18 subjects. Via MiXCR, TCRdb re-called the 5' RACE reads, giving one row per CDR3 protein. The table shows 40,000 to 50,000 distinct CDR3 sequences, with more than 2% occurring only once. Findings and limits, study-wide: A possible signature appeared as one related-CDR3 cluster, in which phylogenetic grouping placed the repertoires of 18 of 34 multiple sclerosis patients. HTLV-1-associated myelopathy had the most TCR clonal expansion, whereas multiple sclerosis had the least (lower than in healthy controls).

This clonotype was observed at least ten times. What it binds is not known. What was sequenced was PBMCs. The V gene is TRBV7-9, the J gene TRBJ2-1, with D hard to call. The clonotype originates from a man aged 25-45 years with multiple sclerosis. CDR3 sequence reads: CASSYNEQFF. The CDR3, as DNA: TGTGCCAGTTCCTACAATGAGCAGTTCTTC. Based on the CDR3 plus reference TRBV7-9 and TRBJ2-1, the full variable domain is DTGVSQNPRHKITKRGQNVTFRCDPISEHNRLYWYRQTLGQGPEFLTYFQNEAQLEKSRLLSDRFSAERPKGSFSTLEIQRTEQGDSAMYLCASSYNEQFFGPGTRLTVL.